This T cell receptor beta chain stems from a study of circulating CD8 cells and anti-PD-1 response in melanoma. Study-wide points: Generally, no replicate experiments were performed. DNEG was most diverse; TIGIT repertoires were least diverse.

In its sample, this clonotype ranks as large. The target antigen is unknown. Sorting of live CD3+CD8+TCRalphabeta+ cells by PD-1 and/or TIGIT gave four subsets. CDR3 size: 12 residues. V lost 6 bases and J lost 5, with 5 bases in between. The V gene's germline CDR1 is MDHEN and CDR2 SYDVKM. TCR libraries were prepared from about 16 ng of total RNA with the QIAseq Immune Repertoire TCR panel. One entry per CDR3 protein results from TCRdb running MiXCR on the reads. This sample has 400 to 500 distinct CDR3 sequences, with 10% found just once. The chain employs TRBV28 and TRBJ2-6; D gene ambiguous. The sample was CD8+ T cells from PBMCs, taken at baseline or after one month of anti-PD-1 therapy (not recorded which). This sequence originates from a human donor with melanoma. CDR3 coding DNA: TGTGCCAGCAGGAGTAGGGCCAACGTCCTGACTTTC. Translation: CASRSRANVLTF. The complete variable domain, with remaining parts taken from reference TRBV28 and TRBJ2-6, reads DVKVTQSSRYLVKRTGEKVFLECVQDMDHENMFWYRQDPGLGLRLIYFSYDVKMKEKGDIPEGYSVSREKKERFSLILESASTNQTSMYLCASRSRANVLTFGAGSRLTVL.